Below are 30 T cell receptor beta chains sequenced from a single sample in a study of blood T cell repertoires in COVID-19. The assay was immunoSEQ multiplex PCR, and TCRdb's table has in-frame clones only and misses some. The sample holds 200,000 to 250,000 clones, around 83% seen once. Sequenced: peripheral blood. Every receptor here comes from a woman in her fifties or sixties with acute or convalescent COVID-19.

The chain links TRBV28 to TRBJ1-1; tentative D call: TRBD1 (5 bases). CDR1 and CDR2 from the germline V gene are MDHEN and SYDVKM. Trimming took off 7 bases at V and 0 bases at J, with 15 bases between the two ends. The CDR3 runs to 15 residues. The CDR3 DNA is TGTGCCAGCAAGGGACTTACACCTATGAACACTGAAGCTTTCTTT. Residues: CASKGLTPMNTEAFF.

The chain recombines TRBV5-6 with TRBJ1-2; TRBD1 matches at 11 bases. The germline V gene has CDR1 SGHDT and CDR2 YYEEEE. CDR3 size: 15 residues. V gave up 0 bases and J gave up 6 bases; unmatched junction bases: 4. The CDR3 sequence is CASSLGTGGFHGYTF. CDR3 DNA sequence: TGTGCCAGCAGCTTGGGGACAGGGGGCTTCCATGGCTACACCTTC.

In its sample, this clone was seen a few times. The chain employs TRBV5-1 and TRBJ1-3; the match to TRBD1 covers 7 bases. This CDR3 region has 13 residues. Trimming at V came to 3 bases and at J to 8 bases, leaving 5 bases not matched to a gene. CDR1 and CDR2 (germline): SGHRS, YFSETQ. CDR3 coding DNA: TGCGCCAGCAGCTCTCTAACAGGGGACACCATATATTTT. It codes for CASSSLTGDTIYF. The whole variable domain, filled in from reference TRBV5-1 and TRBJ1-3, reads KAGVTQTPRYLIKTRGQQVTLSCSPISGHRSVSWYQQTPGQGLQFLFEYFSETQRNKGNFPGRFSGRQFSNSRSEMNVSTLELGDSALYLCASSSLTGDTIYFGEGSWLTVV.

This chain links TRBV3-1 (or the pseudogene TRBV3-2) with TRBJ1-5; possible D gene TRBD1, 5 bases. V was cut by 5 bases and J by 6 bases, with 14 bases left in between. This CDR3 is built from 14 residues. From germline, CDR1 is LGHDT and CDR2 YNNKEL (reference sequence). CDR3 loop: CASSEKQDIQPQHF. In nucleotides, the CDR3 is TGTGCCAGCAGCGAAAAACAGGATATTCAGCCCCAGCATTTT.

This sequence joins TRBV2 and TRBJ2-1; possibly TRBD2 for D (6 bases). The V end was cut by 6 bases, the J end by 2 bases, with 11 bases between. The CDR3 loop spans 14 amino acids. Per germline, CDR1 SNHLY and CDR2 FYNNEI. CDR3 bases: TGTGCCAGCAGACGACTAGTGACCTACAATGAGCAGTTCTTC. Protein: CASRRLVTYNEQFF. The full variable domain, in which reference TRBV2 and TRBJ2-1 provide the parts outside the CDR3, is EPEVTQTPSHQVTQMGQEVILRCVPISNHLYFYWYRQILGQKVEFLVSFYNNEISEKSEIFDDQFSVERPDGSNFTLKIRSTKLEDSAMYFCASRRLVTYNEQFFGPGTRLTVL.

The chain joins TRBV5-4 to TRBJ1-1; D remains unclear. The V gene lost 0 bases and the J gene lost 0 bases, with 15 bases spanning the gap. This CDR3 is 17 amino acids long. Germline CDR1 is SGHNT and CDR2 is YYREEE (reference sequence). The CDR3 nucleotides read TGTGCCAGCAGCTTGGGTCGCAGCAGGATTATGAACACTGAAGCTTTCTTT. It codes for CASSLGRSRIMNTEAFF.

The J gene is TRBJ2-5, the V gene TRBV19; 7 positions agree with TRBD2. The CDR3 contains 15 residues. Germline-derived CDR1 and CDR2 are LNHDA and SQIVND (reference sequence). With 3 bases clipped from V and 0 bases from J, the junction kept 4 bases outside the gene matches. The CDR3 is CASSIPSGDQETQYF. DNA of the CDR3: TGTGCCAGTAGTATCCCCAGCGGGGACCAAGAGACCCAGTACTTC.

This clone was seen once. The chain carries TRBV15 and TRBJ2-1; 9 bases line up with TRBD1. After removal of 5 bases from V and 2 bases from J, the junction contained 4 bases not matched to a gene. The CDR3 totals 15 residues. Germline V CDR1 and CDR2: LNHNV, YYDKDF (reference sequence). In DNA form, the CDR3 reads TGTGCCACCAGCCCACGACAGGGGGCCTACAATGAGCAGTTCTTC. Protein: CATSPRQGAYNEQFF.

J is TRBJ1-2 and V is TRBV30, with D unresolved. Per germline, CDR1 GTSNPN and CDR2 SVGIG (reference sequence). This CDR3 has 14 residues. Trimming stripped 0 bases from V and 2 bases from J, with 10 bases between. The CDR3 here is CAWSVKRVNYGYTF. CDR3 coding DNA: TGTGCCTGGAGTGTAAAGCGGGTGAACTATGGCTACACCTTC.

The rearrangement joins TRBV7-7 to TRBJ2-5; 7 nucleotides agree with TRBD1. The CDR3 sequence is 15 residues long. V dropped 5 bases and J dropped 1; count of bases not matched to a gene: 7. Germline V lookup: CDR1 SSHAT, CDR2 FNYEAQ (reference sequence). CDR3: CASSAQTGSQETQYF. The CDR3 coding sequence is TGTGCCAGCAGCGCCCAGACAGGGAGCCAAGAGACCCAGTACTTC.

The chain is built from TRBV27 and TRBJ1-5, with a weak D call TRBD1 (5 bases). Germline CDR1 and CDR2: MNHEY and SMNVEV (reference sequence). The V end was cut by 1 base, the J end by 5 bases, with 18 bases between. There are 17 residues in the CDR3. CDR3 nucleotides: TGTGCCAGCAGTTTATTCCAGGGCCGACCTTCCGATCAGCCCCAGCATTTT. Amino acid sequence: CASSLFQGRPSDQPQHF.

This chain links TRBV30 with TRBJ2-6; no clear D gene. The CDR3 covers 13 residues. V was clipped by 2 bases and J by 3 bases, with 5 bases between them. CDR1 and CDR2 (germline): GTSNPN, SVGIG (reference sequence). The CDR3 loop reads CAWSILGANVLTF. DNA of the CDR3: TGTGCCTGGAGTATCCTTGGGGCCAACGTCCTGACTTTC. The variable domain in full, completed from reference TRBV30 and TRBJ2-6, reads SQTIHQWPATLVQPVGSPLSLECTVEGTSNPNLYWYRQAAGRGLQLLFYSVGIGQISSEVPQNLSASRPQDRQFILSSKKLLLSDSGFYLCAWSILGANVLTFGAGSRLTVL.

The chain uses TRBV5-8 and TRBJ2-7; 11 nucleotides line up with TRBD1. The V and J ends lost 4 bases and 4 bases, in that order; junction bases with no gene match: 10. The germline gives CDR1 SGHTS, CDR2 YDEGEE. The CDR3 is 16 amino acids. In nucleotides, the CDR3 is TGTGCCAGCAGCGACGGCACCGGGACAGGGGGTTACGAGCAGTACTTC. Amino acid sequence: CASSDGTGTGGYEQYF.

V is TRBV19 and J is TRBJ2-6; perhaps TRBD2 as D (6 bases). The germline V gene has CDR1 LNHDA and CDR2 SQIVND (reference sequence). V lost 5 bases to trimming and J lost 0 bases, with 11 bases between them. The length of the CDR3 is 16 residues. The CDR3 bases are TGTGCCAGTAGTGGCGGGACCCTCTCTGGGGCCAACGTCCTGACTTTC. Its translation: CASSGGTLSGANVLTF.

This clone has a handful of counts. V usage is TRBV19 and J usage is TRBJ2-3; D possibly corresponds to TRBD2 (7 bases). Trimming pared 6 bases from V and 2 bases from J, leaving 18 bases between. CDR3 length equals 16 residues. Germline V lookup: CDR1 LNHDA, CDR2 SQIVND (reference sequence). In DNA form, the CDR3 reads TGTGCCAGTAGCCCTGCTGGGGGGGGGCCCACAGATACGCAGTATTTT. It encodes CASSPAGGGPTDTQYF. The full variable domain, rest sourced from reference TRBV19 and TRBJ2-3, is DGGITQSPKYLFRKEGQNVTLSCEQNLNHDAMYWYRQDPGQGLRLIYYSQIVNDFQKGDIAEGYSVSREKKESFPLTVTSAQKNPTAFYLCASSPAGGGPTDTQYFGPGTRLTVL.

The chain joins TRBV3-1 (or the pseudogene TRBV3-2) to TRBJ2-7; a possible D gene is TRBD1 (5 bases). The CDR3 contains 12 residues. Germline values: CDR1 LGHDT, CDR2 YNNKEL (reference sequence). V lost 6 bases, J lost 5 bases, and 11 bases lay in between. The CDR3 DNA reads as TGTGCCAGCAGAGGCAGGGCGGACGAGCAGTACTTC. This translates into CASRGRADEQYF.

The chain is built from TRBV7-8 and TRBJ2-3, with D possibly TRBD1 on 5 matching bases. Trimming took off 3 bases at V and 5 bases at J, with 18 bases between the two ends. Per the germline V gene, CDR1 is SGHVS and CDR2 is FQNEAQ. CDR3 length: 16 residues. The CDR3 spells CASSFLSWQGGDTQYF. In DNA form, the CDR3 reads TGTGCCAGCAGCTTCCTAAGCTGGCAGGGTGGAGATACGCAGTATTTT. Drawing the rest from reference TRBV7-8 and TRBJ2-3, the complete variable domain is GAGVSQSPRYKVAKRGQDVALRCDPISGHVSLFWYQQALGQGPEFLTYFQNEAQLDKSGLPSDRFFAERPEGSVSTLKIQRTQQEDSAVYLCASSFLSWQGGDTQYFGPGTRLTVL.

V usage is TRBV3-1 (or the pseudogene TRBV3-2) and J usage is TRBJ1-3; D is ambiguous. The CDR3 is 15 residues long. Germline V gene lookup returns CDR1 LGHDT and CDR2 YNNKEL (reference sequence). Trimming pared 4 bases from V and 4 bases from J, leaving 14 bases between. The CDR3 loop is CASSPPTTGGNTIYF. CDR3 coding DNA: TGTGCCAGCAGCCCACCAACTACCGGGGGAAACACCATATATTTT.

The chain combines TRBV6-2 or TRBV6-3 with TRBJ2-7; the match to TRBD1 covers 7 bases. Germline V gene lookup returns CDR1 MNHEY and CDR2 SVGEGT. CDR3 length equals 14 residues. With V trimmed by 6 bases and J by 6 bases, 11 bases remained unmatched. The CDR3 DNA is TGTGCCAGCAGCTATGGCGGACAGGTCTTCGAGCAGTACTTC. This gives the protein CASSYGGQVFEQYF.

This clone was seen a handful of times. J is TRBJ1-5 and V is TRBV27, with D possibly being TRBD1 (5 bases). V shed 3 bases and J shed 7 bases, with 13 bases lying between them. In germline, CDR1 is MNHEY, CDR2 SMNVEV (reference sequence). This CDR3 spans 14 amino acids. This CDR3 reads CASSFQGGSQPQHF. The CDR3 DNA is TGTGCCAGCAGTTTTCAGGGAGGCAGCCAGCCCCAGCATTTT.

The chain uses TRBV4-3 and TRBJ2-7; 7 nucleotides match TRBD1. Trimming removed 6 bases from V and 5 bases from J; junction bases left unmatched: 7. The CDR3 has 13 amino acids. The V gene's germline CDR1 is LGHNA and CDR2 YSLEER. CDR3 amino acids: CASSLRQGDEQYF. The CDR3 region has the DNA TGCGCCAGCAGTCTACGACAGGGCGACGAGCAGTACTTC.

The table lists this clone with a count of one. As DNA, the CDR3 is TGCGCCAGCAGCTTGGCCTCTAGCAGCTCCTACAATGAGCAGTTCTTC. This gives the protein CASSLASSSSYNEQFF. J is TRBJ2-1 and V is TRBV5-1, with a possible D match to TRBD2 (5 bases). The germline gives CDR1 SGHRS, CDR2 YFSETQ. The CDR3 runs 16 residues. Trimming pared 0 bases from V and 0 bases from J, leaving 10 bases between. The full variable domain, rest sourced from reference TRBV5-1 and TRBJ2-1, is KAGVTQTPRYLIKTRGQQVTLSCSPISGHRSVSWYQQTPGQGLQFLFEYFSETQRNKGNFPGRFSGRQFSNSRSEMNVSTLELGDSALYLCASSLASSSSYNEQFFGPGTRLTVL.

This clone was counted only a few times. The chain carries TRBV19 and TRBJ2-6; D unresolved. The ends were cut back, 1 base at V and 6 bases at J, with 10 bases in the middle. CDR3 length equals 15 residues. Per germline, CDR1 LNHDA and CDR2 SQIVND (reference sequence). The chain's CDR3 is CASSIGQYEANVLTF. CDR3 coding DNA: TGTGCCAGTAGTATAGGGCAGTATGAGGCCAACGTCCTGACTTTC.

The chain combines TRBV7-6 with TRBJ2-3, with TRBD2 identical over 7 bases. Per the germline V gene, CDR1 is SGHVS and CDR2 is FNYEAQ. This CDR3 comprises 16 residues. The V and J ends lost 1 base and 4 bases, in that order; junction bases with no gene match: 8. CDR3 loop: CASSLESGVSSDTQYF. The DNA of the CDR3 is TGTGCCAGCAGCTTAGAAAGCGGGGTCAGTTCAGATACGCAGTATTTT. The variable domain in full, with the rest retrieved from reference TRBV7-6 and TRBJ2-3, is GAGVSQSPRYKVTKRGQDVALRCDPISGHVSLYWYRQALGQGPEFLTYFNYEAQQDKSGLPNDRFSAERPEGSISTLTIQRTEQRDSAMYRCASSLESGVSSDTQYFGPGTRLTVL.

This chain uses TRBV28 with TRBJ1-5; D call uncertain. The germline gives CDR1 MDHEN, CDR2 SYDVKM. The CDR3 has 13 residues. V gave up 8 bases and J gave up 3 bases, with 11 bases separating them. CDR3 nucleotides: TGTGCCAGCTGTGGGCAGAACAATCAGCCCCAGCATTTT. It is translated as CASCGQNNQPQHF. Together with reference TRBV28 and TRBJ1-5, the CDR3 gives the full variable domain: DVKVTQSSRYLVKRTGEKVFLECVQDMDHENMFWYRQDPGLGLRLIYFSYDVKMKEKGDIPEGYSVSREKKERFSLILESASTNQTSMYLCASCGQNNQPQHFGDGTRLSIL.

The chain carries TRBV30 and TRBJ2-2; D gene uncertain. The CDR3 totals 14 residues. In germline, CDR1 is GTSNPN, CDR2 SVGIG (reference sequence). V was trimmed by 0 bases and J by 3 bases, leaving 8 bases between them. In DNA, the CDR3 is TGTGCCTGGAGTGTGGGTCAGGACACCGGGGAGCTGTTTTTT. Translation: CAWSVGQDTGELFF.

The chain links TRBV9 to TRBJ2-5; TRBD2 aligns across 7 bases. The CDR3 sequence is 14 residues long. The V gene's germline CDR1 is SGDLS and CDR2 YYNGEE. Losses at the gene ends were 4 bases for V and 1 base for J; bases not matched to a gene: 4. As DNA, the CDR3 is TGTGCCAGCAGCCCCCGGACTAGCCAAGAGACCCAGTACTTC. Its protein product is CASSPRTSQETQYF.

Written as DNA, the CDR3 is TGTGCCTGGGATACTAGCGGACATAGCACAGATACGCAGTATTTT. Residues: CAWDTSGHSTDTQYF. The rearrangement links TRBV30 to TRBJ2-3; 8 bases match TRBD2. The ends lost 5 bases at V and 0 bases at J; junction bases unmatched: 7. CDR1 is GTSNPN, CDR2 SVGIG, per germline (reference sequence). The CDR3 totals 15 residues. Variable domain in full (rest from reference TRBV30 and TRBJ2-3): SQTIHQWPATLVQPVGSPLSLECTVEGTSNPNLYWYRQAAGRGLQLLFYSVGIGQISSEVPQNLSASRPQDRQFILSSKKLLLSDSGFYLCAWDTSGHSTDTQYFGPGTRLTVL.

The chain employs TRBV28 and TRBJ2-2; TRBD1 matches at 9 bases. Germline trimming cut 6 bases from V and 4 bases from J; bases unmatched to any gene: 6. This CDR3 region has 15 residues. From germline, CDR1 is MDHEN and CDR2 SYDVKM. DNA of the CDR3: TGTGCCAGCAGGGGCGGGACAGGGCCCACCGGGGAGCTGTTTTTT. Its protein product is CASRGGTGPTGELFF.

A single count supports this clone. The rearrangement uses TRBV7-8 and TRBJ1-5; D unclear. This CDR3 comprises 12 residues. With 2 bases removed from V and 6 bases from J, the gap between germline ends came to 5 bases. CDR1 and CDR2 (germline): SGHVS, FQNEAQ. CDR3 DNA: TGTGCCAGCAGCTTAATCGGTCAGCCCCAGCATTTT. Its protein product is CASSLIGQPQHF.